This T cell receptor (beta chain) was found in a study of T cell changes during pregnancy in multiple sclerosis. Deletions cut 1 base from V and 4 bases from J, with 17 bases between. The CDR3 contains 17 residues. Per germline, CDR1 SGHTA and CDR2 FQGNSA. The protocol was immunoSEQ multiplex PCR, while the TCRdb copy is restricted to in-frame clones and leaves out a portion. Among tens of thousands of clones, about 92% were seen once, and the ten largest hold approximately 2%. This rearrangement joins TRBV7-2 to TRBJ1-3; D remains unclear. Sample: peripheral blood, taken after pregnancy. The sequence was collected from a female donor with multiple sclerosis, enrolled in a pregnancy study. As DNA, the CDR3 is TGTGCCAGCAGCTTAGGGTACGAAGACTTCCTCGGAAACACCATATATTTT. Translating it yields CASSLGYEDFLGNTIYF.